This T cell receptor (beta chain) was observed in a study of T cells in Graves' hyperthyroidism and ophthalmopathy. Overall study context: Peripheral blood was drawn at first diagnosis, prior to all treatment.

About this clonotype: Its antigen is unknown. A much more abundant neighbour one base away suggests this may be a read error.

Whole-study findings and limits: It was a median around seven months before onset that the model predicted ophthalmopathy.

Trimming removed 2 bases at V and 5 bases at J, with 10 bases between. Per the germline V gene, CDR1 is KGHSH and CDR2 is LQKENI. The CDR3 extends over 14 amino acids. Clinical symptoms, serum thyroxine and TRAb, thyroid ultrasound and orbital computed tomography together formed the diagnostic basis. RNA transcripts provided the source from which TCR beta CDR3 regions were amplified. The TCR CDR3 was amplified in a first-round RT-PCR using the HTBI primer set. TCRdb called the multiplex PCR reads again in MiXCR, with one record for every CDR3 protein. Of 530,000 or so distinct CDR3 sequences in the sample, 15% to 20% were seen once.

The sequenced sample was blood. The TCR comes from a young woman with Graves' ophthalmopathy. This chain links TRBV18 with TRBJ1-3; weak D call: TRBD1 (5 bases). The CDR3 reads CASSPGGRRNTIYF. The CDR3, as DNA: TGTGCCAGCTCACCAGGGGGAAGAAGAAACACCATATATTTT.